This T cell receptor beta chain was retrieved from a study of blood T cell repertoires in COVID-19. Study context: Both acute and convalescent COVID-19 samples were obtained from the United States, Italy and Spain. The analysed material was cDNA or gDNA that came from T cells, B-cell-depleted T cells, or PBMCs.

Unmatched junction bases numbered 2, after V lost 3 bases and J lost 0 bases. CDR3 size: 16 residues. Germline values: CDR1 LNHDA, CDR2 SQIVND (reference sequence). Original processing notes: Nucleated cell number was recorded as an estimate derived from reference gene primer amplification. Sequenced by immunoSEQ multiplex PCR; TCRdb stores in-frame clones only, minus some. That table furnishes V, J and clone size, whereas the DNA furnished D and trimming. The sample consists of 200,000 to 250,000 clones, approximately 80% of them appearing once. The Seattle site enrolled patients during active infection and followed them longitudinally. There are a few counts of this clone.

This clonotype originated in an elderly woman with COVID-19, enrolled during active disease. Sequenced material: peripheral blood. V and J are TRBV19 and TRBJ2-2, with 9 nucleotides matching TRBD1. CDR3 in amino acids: CASSMGQGTNTGELFF. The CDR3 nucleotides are TGTGCCAGTAGTATGGGACAGGGTACGAACACCGGGGAGCTGTTTTTT.